This T cell receptor (beta chain) stems from a study of identifying expanded T cells in peripheral blood. The study's findings and limits: Differentially abundant clones: roughly 1.3 between replicates, 15 to 17 at 2 to 3 weeks, 19 at four. Clone count variance between roughly 2-week samples rose with total template count.

V gave up 6 bases and J gave up 4 bases, with 16 bases separating them. The CDR3 spans 15 residues. The V gene's germline CDR1 is ENHRY and CDR2 SYGVKD. On this clone: As yet, its antigen is unknown.

This table comes from immunoSEQ multiplex PCR, and its TCRdb copy is limited to in-frame clones, with some not included. The profile shows about 94,000 clones, roughly 86% of them singletons. Sequencing was carried out using blood. The J gene is TRBJ1-3, the V gene TRBV10-3, with a tentative D call TRBD1 (5 bases). This receptor was taken from a person aged 18 to 70 in good health. The CDR3 DNA is TGTGCCATCAGGCCCCAAGGGGAGGCCGGAAACACCATATATTTT. Its translation: CAIRPQGEAGNTIYF.